These T cell receptor beta chains were read from a single sample in a study of cytomegalovirus exposure and HLA in healthy donors. The protocol was immunoSEQ multiplex PCR, while the TCRdb copy is restricted to in-frame clones and leaves out a portion. The table has approximately 150,000 clones, approximately 93% seen once. The source material was PBMCs. The receptors stem from a man between 18 and 29 years old in good health and CMV-seronegative. The CDR3 runs from the conserved cysteine through the conserved F or W. A D gene is named only where the DNA matches it firmly. Expanded clones are given a class, and other clones once, few, many or no size at all.

CDR3 protein: CASSETSGAYEQYF; CDR3 DNA: TGTGCCAGCAGTGAAACTAGCGGCGCCTACGAGCAGTACTTC; J gene: TRBJ2-7; D gene: TRBD2; clone size: few; V gene: TRBV6-1
CDR3 protein: CASGGDRDTEAFF; CDR3 DNA: TGCGCCAGCGGCGGTGACAGGGACACTGAAGCTTTCTTT; J gene: TRBJ1-1; D gene: TRBD1; clone size: .; V gene: TRBV5-1
CDR3 protein: CASSPKRDTEAFF; CDR3 DNA: TGTGCCAGCTCACCTAAGAGGGACACTGAAGCTTTCTTT; J gene: TRBJ1-1; D gene: .; clone size: few; V gene: TRBV18
CDR3 protein: CASSMNRDRRNQPQHF; CDR3 DNA: TGTGCCAGCAGCATGAACCGGGACAGACGCAATCAGCCCCAGCATTTT; J gene: TRBJ1-5; D gene: TRBD1; clone size: .; V gene: TRBV7-2
CDR3 protein: CASSQIDSGGADEQFF; CDR3 DNA: TGTGCCAGCAGCCAAATCGATAGCGGGGGGGCGGATGAGCAGTTCTTC; J gene: TRBJ2-1; D gene: TRBD2; clone size: .; V gene: TRBV4-2
CDR3 protein: CAISDMEQVSFDTEAFF; CDR3 DNA: TGTGCCATCAGTGATATGGAACAGGTGAGCTTCGACACTGAAGCTTTCTTT; J gene: TRBJ1-1; D gene: .; clone size: .; V gene: TRBV10-3
CDR3 protein: CASSLTPSPGQLANTGELFF; CDR3 DNA: TGCGCCAGCAGTCTTACCCCCTCACCGGGACAACTCGCGAACACCGGGGAGCTGTTTTTT; J gene: TRBJ2-2; D gene: .; clone size: .; V gene: TRBV23-1
CDR3 protein: CASSVEANTEAFF; CDR3 DNA: TGTGCCAGCAGTGTGGAGGCGAACACTGAAGCTTTCTTT; J gene: TRBJ1-1; D gene: .; clone size: once; V gene: TRBV6-4
CDR3 protein: CASSPGTTPSGAFF; CDR3 DNA: TGTGCCAGCTCACCAGGGACAACTCCCTCGGGAGCTTTCTTT; J gene: TRBJ1-1; D gene: .; clone size: .; V gene: TRBV18
CDR3 protein: CASSGGGSGSEQYF; CDR3 DNA: TGTGCCAGCAGCGGCGGGGGTAGCGGGAGCGAGCAGTACTTC; J gene: TRBJ2-7; D gene: TRBD2; clone size: .; V gene: TRBV25-1
CDR3 protein: CASRVSGRDEQFF; CDR3 DNA: TGTGCCAGCCGGGTTAGCGGGAGGGATGAGCAGTTCTTC; J gene: TRBJ2-1; D gene: TRBD2; clone size: .; V gene: TRBV11-2
CDR3 protein: CASSPRGGNTGELFF; CDR3 DNA: TGTGCCAGCTCACCACGGGGCGGGAACACCGGGGAGCTGTTTTTT; J gene: TRBJ2-2; D gene: .; clone size: .; V gene: TRBV18
CDR3 protein: CASSFSRQGANTGELFF; CDR3 DNA: TGTGCCAGCAGTTTTAGCCGACAGGGCGCGAACACCGGGGAGCTGTTTTTT; J gene: TRBJ2-2; D gene: TRBD1; clone size: .; V gene: TRBV27
CDR3 protein: CASSLRGNNYGYTF; CDR3 DNA: TGTGCCAGCAGCTTAAGGGGGAATAACTATGGCTACACCTTC; J gene: TRBJ1-2; D gene: .; clone size: .; V gene: TRBV7-2
CDR3 protein: CASLNSGLAPNTGELFF; CDR3 DNA: TGTGCCAGCTTAAACAGCGGACTAGCTCCGAACACCGGGGAGCTGTTTTTT; J gene: TRBJ2-2; D gene: TRBD2; clone size: .; V gene: TRBV28
CDR3 protein: CACSTAYEQYF; CDR3 DNA: TGTGCCTGTAGCACCGCCTACGAGCAGTACTTC; J gene: TRBJ2-7; D gene: .; clone size: .; V gene: TRBV30
CDR3 protein: CAISESDSQSEQYF; CDR3 DNA: TGTGCCATCAGTGAGTCGGACTCCCAGAGTGAGCAGTACTTC; J gene: TRBJ2-7; D gene: .; clone size: .; V gene: TRBV10-3
CDR3 protein: CASSQDRGTEAFF; CDR3 DNA: TGTGCCAGCAGCCAAGATCGAGGGACTGAAGCTTTCTTT; J gene: TRBJ1-1; D gene: .; clone size: .; V gene: TRBV4-2
CDR3 protein: CASSIRTAYEQYF; CDR3 DNA: TGTGCCAGTAGTATTAGGACAGCCTACGAGCAGTACTTC; J gene: TRBJ2-7; D gene: .; clone size: .; V gene: TRBV19
CDR3 protein: CATSRVGAGETQYF; CDR3 DNA: TGTGCCACCAGCAGGGTGGGGGCAGGGGAGACCCAGTACTTC; J gene: TRBJ2-5; D gene: .; clone size: .; V gene: TRBV15
CDR3 protein: CASSQGQGAMNTEAFF; CDR3 DNA: TGTGCCAGCAGCCAAGGACAGGGGGCGATGAACACTGAAGCTTTCTTT; J gene: TRBJ1-1; D gene: TRBD1; clone size: .; V gene: TRBV4-2
CDR3 protein: CASSLGQMNTEAFF; CDR3 DNA: TGTGCCAGCAGCTTGGGACAGATGAACACTGAAGCTTTCTTT; J gene: TRBJ1-1; D gene: .; clone size: .; V gene: TRBV5-4